A selection of T cell receptor beta chains follows, all from one sample in a study of identical twins. Using its own MiXCR run on the 5' RACE reads, TCRdb lists one record per CDR3 protein. The data contain about 340,000 distinct CDR3 sequences, approximately 9.1% of them singletons. The sequencing sample was made of naive T cells sorted from blood. These receptors were taken from a woman in her fifties or sixties in good health. CDR3s include the opening cysteine and the closing phenylalanine or tryptophan. A D gene is named only where the DNA matches it firmly. A clone size is listed for some rows: how often the clone was seen (once, few, many), or a class if it is expanded.

CDR3nt: TGTGCCAGCAGTTTATTTACAGGGGAGAGCAATCAGCCCCAGCATTTT
CDR3aa: CASSLFTGESNQPQHF
abundance: many
d_gene: TRBD1
j_gene: TRBJ1-5
v_gene: TRBV12-3/TRBV12-4

CDR3nt: TGCGCCAGCAGCCCCGCTCTGGAAAAACTGTTTTTT
CDR3aa: CASSPALEKLFF
abundance: NA
d_gene: NA
j_gene: TRBJ1-4
v_gene: TRBV5-1

CDR3nt: TGTGCCACCAGCATCGGGACACCGAACACCGGGGAGCTGTTTTTT
CDR3aa: CATSIGTPNTGELFF
abundance: few
d_gene: NA
j_gene: TRBJ2-2
v_gene: TRBV15

CDR3nt: TGCAGTGCTAGAGAGCTACTAGCGGTTCTGAGCTCCTACAATGAGCAGTTCTTC
CDR3aa: CSARELLAVLSSYNEQFF
abundance: NA
d_gene: TRBD2
j_gene: TRBJ2-1
v_gene: TRBV20-1

CDR3nt: TGTGCCAGCAGCCACTACAGAGGCCCCGGAAACACCATATATTTT
CDR3aa: CASSHYRGPGNTIYF
abundance: many
d_gene: NA
j_gene: TRBJ1-3
v_gene: TRBV3-1

CDR3nt: TGCGCCAGCTCCCGACTGGGGACTGAAGCTTTCTTT
CDR3aa: CASSRLGTEAFF
abundance: many
d_gene: NA
j_gene: TRBJ1-1
v_gene: TRBV5-1

CDR3nt: TGCGCCAGCTCGAGGTGGCGGGACAGCCCAGATACGCAGTATTTT
CDR3aa: CASSRWRDSPDTQYF
abundance: few
d_gene: NA
j_gene: TRBJ2-3
v_gene: TRBV5-1

CDR3nt: TGCGCCAGCAGTCAATCCCGCCGGCCAGGGCACACAGATACGCAGTATTTT
CDR3aa: CASSQSRRPGHTDTQYF
abundance: NA
d_gene: NA
j_gene: TRBJ2-3
v_gene: TRBV23-1

CDR3nt: TGTGCCAGCAGGCCAGGGGCTACGAACACCGGGGAGCTGTTTTTT
CDR3aa: CASRPGATNTGELFF
abundance: once
d_gene: NA
j_gene: TRBJ2-2
v_gene: TRBV6-5

CDR3nt: TGTGCCAGCAGTTTCCAATCAGGCACAGATACGCAGTATTTT
CDR3aa: CASSFQSGTDTQYF
abundance: few
d_gene: NA
j_gene: TRBJ2-3
v_gene: TRBV12-3/TRBV12-4

CDR3nt: TGTGCTAGTGGTTTGGTACTAGCGGGACCGGCTAAAGAGACCCAGTACTTC
CDR3aa: CASGLVLAGPAKETQYF
abundance: NA
d_gene: TRBD2
j_gene: TRBJ2-5
v_gene: TRBV12-5

CDR3nt: TGCAGTGCTAGTAGCACGACCACTAGCAGGACAGATACGCAGTATTTT
CDR3aa: CSASSTTTSRTDTQYF
abundance: few
d_gene: NA
j_gene: TRBJ2-3
v_gene: TRBV20-1

CDR3nt: TGTGCCAGCAGCTCAGCGGGAGGGCTGTATGAGCAGTTCTTC
CDR3aa: CASSSAGGLYEQFF
abundance: NA
d_gene: TRBD2
j_gene: TRBJ2-1
v_gene: TRBV7-6

CDR3nt: TGTGCCTGGAGTGTTTTTGGGGGCGAGCAGTACTTC
CDR3aa: CAWSVFGGEQYF
abundance: many
d_gene: NA
j_gene: TRBJ2-7
v_gene: TRBV30

CDR3nt: TGTGCCAGCAGTTCCCCCAGCGGTTCAGGAGAAGCTTTCTTT
CDR3aa: CASSSPSGSGEAFF
abundance: NA
d_gene: NA
j_gene: TRBJ1-1
v_gene: TRBV27

CDR3nt: TGTGCCAGCCGCCGAGCCGTGGGACTAGCGGAAGAGACCCAGTACTTC
CDR3aa: CASRRAVGLAEETQYF
abundance: NA
d_gene: TRBD2
j_gene: TRBJ2-5
v_gene: TRBV6-6

CDR3nt: TGCAGCGTCCGACAGGGGGACACGCAGTATTTT
CDR3aa: CSVRQGDTQYF
abundance: many
d_gene: TRBD1
j_gene: TRBJ2-3
v_gene: TRBV29-1

CDR3nt: TGTGCCATCAGTGTTAAAGCGGAAATATCCCCCTACAATGAGCAGTTCTTC
CDR3aa: CAISVKAEISPYNEQFF
abundance: many
d_gene: NA
j_gene: TRBJ2-1
v_gene: TRBV10-3

CDR3nt: TGCGCCAGCAGCCCCCATTCCCCCTATGGCTACACCTTC
CDR3aa: CASSPHSPYGYTF
abundance: NA
d_gene: NA
j_gene: TRBJ1-2
v_gene: TRBV5-1

CDR3nt: TGTGCCAGTAGTATAGGCATCGAGCAGTACTTC
CDR3aa: CASSIGIEQYF
abundance: NA
d_gene: NA
j_gene: TRBJ2-7
v_gene: TRBV19

CDR3nt: TGTGCCACCAACTATCGTGTCCAGGAAGACAGGGCGGTGACGCAGTATTTT
CDR3aa: CATNYRVQEDRAVTQYF
abundance: few
d_gene: TRBD1
j_gene: TRBJ2-3
v_gene: TRBV24-1

CDR3nt: TGTGCCAGCAGCTTAGCTCACCGACTGAACACCGGGGAGCTGTTTTTT
CDR3aa: CASSLAHRLNTGELFF
abundance: few
d_gene: NA
j_gene: TRBJ2-2
v_gene: TRBV7-6

CDR3nt: TGCGCCAGCAGCCACGCTTTGACTAGCGGCGGTGACGGGGAGCTGTTTTTT
CDR3aa: CASSHALTSGGDGELFF
abundance: NA
d_gene: TRBD2
j_gene: TRBJ2-2
v_gene: TRBV4-1

CDR3nt: TGTGCCACCTATCGAGGAGGACGGATGAACACTGAAGCTTTCTTT
CDR3aa: CATYRGGRMNTEAFF
abundance: few
d_gene: NA
j_gene: TRBJ1-1
v_gene: TRBV6-5

CDR3nt: TGCGCCAGCAGCCCCCTGAGGGGGAACTGGATTCAGTACTTC
CDR3aa: CASSPLRGNWIQYF
abundance: NA
d_gene: NA
j_gene: TRBJ2-4
v_gene: TRBV5-1

CDR3nt: TGTGCCACCCAGCGGAGCGCTGAGCAGTTCTTC
CDR3aa: CATQRSAEQFF
abundance: many
d_gene: NA
j_gene: TRBJ2-1
v_gene: TRBV6-5

CDR3nt: TGCAGTGCTAGAGTGCCAGGGGGTTTCGGGACTGAAGCTTTCTTT
CDR3aa: CSARVPGGFGTEAFF
abundance: NA
d_gene: TRBD1
j_gene: TRBJ1-1
v_gene: TRBV20-1

CDR3nt: TGTGCCATCCAGGACAGTCCTGGGCAGCCCCAGCATTTT
CDR3aa: CAIQDSPGQPQHF
abundance: few
d_gene: NA
j_gene: TRBJ1-5
v_gene: TRBV10-3

CDR3nt: TGTGCCAGCAGCCCCGCAAGAGGCCCGAACACCGGGGAGCTGTTTTTT
CDR3aa: CASSPARGPNTGELFF
abundance: many
d_gene: NA
j_gene: TRBJ2-2
v_gene: TRBV7-9

CDR3nt: TGCAGTGCTAGTGTAACTAGCGGCTCCTACAATGAGCAGTTCTTC
CDR3aa: CSASVTSGSYNEQFF
abundance: many
d_gene: TRBD2
j_gene: TRBJ2-1
v_gene: TRBV20-1

CDR3nt: TGTGCCACCAGTGGCCAGGGCGGGTACAATGAGCAGTTCTTC
CDR3aa: CATSGQGGYNEQFF
abundance: NA
d_gene: NA
j_gene: TRBJ2-1
v_gene: TRBV24-1

CDR3nt: TGTGCCAGCAGCCACGGACCGGGACTAGAATTGAATGCAGATACGCAGTATTTT
CDR3aa: CASSHGPGLELNADTQYF
abundance: many
d_gene: TRBD2
j_gene: TRBJ2-3
v_gene: TRBV14

CDR3nt: TGCAGCGTTGTAAGGGGGGCAAGTGAGACCCAGTACTTC
CDR3aa: CSVVRGASETQYF
abundance: few
d_gene: NA
j_gene: TRBJ2-5
v_gene: TRBV29-1

CDR3nt: TGTGCCAGCAGCACTGGCTGGGGGCGGGATGAGCAGTTCTTC
CDR3aa: CASSTGWGRDEQFF
abundance: NA
d_gene: NA
j_gene: TRBJ2-1
v_gene: TRBV5-6

CDR3nt: TGTGCCAGCAGCCCCCCCTTGACAGGGCGAGAGACCCAGTACTTC
CDR3aa: CASSPPLTGRETQYF
abundance: few
d_gene: TRBD1
j_gene: TRBJ2-5
v_gene: TRBV3-1

CDR3nt: TGTGCCAGCAGCTCCGGGAAGTCCTACGAGCAGTACTTC
CDR3aa: CASSSGKSYEQYF
abundance: few
d_gene: NA
j_gene: TRBJ2-7
v_gene: TRBV3-1

CDR3nt: TGTGCCAGCAGTGCCGGGACAGGGGTCTCCTATCAGCCCCAGCATTTT
CDR3aa: CASSAGTGVSYQPQHF
abundance: few
d_gene: TRBD1
j_gene: TRBJ1-5
v_gene: TRBV12-3/TRBV12-4

CDR3nt: TGCGCCAGCAGCCTAGAGTTACAGGGGGCACAGTTCTATGGCTACACCTTC
CDR3aa: CASSLELQGAQFYGYTF
abundance: few
d_gene: TRBD1
j_gene: TRBJ1-2
v_gene: TRBV5-1

CDR3nt: TGCAGTGCAGCTAAAGGGGGCTTGTACAATGAGCAGTTCTTC
CDR3aa: CSAAKGGLYNEQFF
abundance: NA
d_gene: TRBD1
j_gene: TRBJ2-1
v_gene: TRBV20-1

CDR3nt: TGTGCCTGGAGTAGGGGACAGGGCAACAATGAGCAGTTCTTC
CDR3aa: CAWSRGQGNNEQFF
abundance: many
d_gene: TRBD1
j_gene: TRBJ2-1
v_gene: TRBV30

CDR3nt: TGTGCTAGTGGTTTGGGTGCAGGGGGGGTCAATGAGCAGTTCTTC
CDR3aa: CASGLGAGGVNEQFF
abundance: few
d_gene: NA
j_gene: TRBJ2-1
v_gene: TRBV12-5

CDR3nt: TGTGCCAGCAGCGTAGGCCAAGGGTTCGGTGCCACTGAAGCTTTCTTT
CDR3aa: CASSVGQGFGATEAFF
abundance: few
d_gene: NA
j_gene: TRBJ1-1
v_gene: TRBV9

CDR3nt: TGTGCCACCGAGGCTAGCGGGAGGGCCGGAAATGAGCAGTTCTTC
CDR3aa: CATEASGRAGNEQFF
abundance: few
d_gene: TRBD2
j_gene: TRBJ2-1
v_gene: TRBV24-1

CDR3nt: TGTGCCAGCAGGGGGGATAGCAATCAGCCCCAGCATTTT
CDR3aa: CASRGDSNQPQHF
abundance: NA
d_gene: NA
j_gene: TRBJ1-5
v_gene: TRBV12-3/TRBV12-4

CDR3nt: TGTGCCAGCAGTTCATGGACAGGCCGTCCGCATTTT
CDR3aa: CASSSWTGRPHF
abundance: many
d_gene: TRBD1
j_gene: TRBJ1-5
v_gene: TRBV12-3/TRBV12-4

CDR3nt: TGTGCCAGCAGCTCCACCGTTCGCGGCAATCAGCCCCAGCATTTT
CDR3aa: CASSSTVRGNQPQHF
abundance: NA
d_gene: NA
j_gene: TRBJ1-5
v_gene: TRBV5-6

CDR3nt: TGTGCCAGCAGCGCGGGACAAGCAATCTATGGCTACACCTTC
CDR3aa: CASSAGQAIYGYTF
abundance: many
d_gene: NA
j_gene: TRBJ1-2
v_gene: TRBV12-3/TRBV12-4

CDR3nt: TGTGCCAGCAGCTCAACAGGGAGCGGGTGGCTTCGCTACACCTTC
CDR3aa: CASSSTGSGWLRYTF
abundance: few
d_gene: NA
j_gene: TRBJ1-2
v_gene: TRBV11-2